This T cell receptor (beta chain) came from a study of blood T cell repertoires in COVID-19. Study background: Spain, Italy and the United States supplied samples that represented acute and convalescent COVID-19. PBMCs, B-cell-depleted T cells, or T cells provided the cDNA or gDNA that made up the material.

Per the original data handling: Estimated nucleated cell counts came from reference gene primer amplification. The assay was immunoSEQ multiplex PCR, and TCRdb's table has in-frame clones only and misses some. V, J and clone size reflect that table, while D and trimming were determined from the DNA. This sample has around 92,000 clones, with 75% to 90% found just once. The trim removed 6 bases at V and 4 bases at J, leaving 8 bases unmatched. Germline V lookup: CDR1 SEHNR, CDR2 FQNEAQ (reference sequence). The CDR3 extends over 15 amino acids. V usage is TRBV7-9 and J usage is TRBJ2-7, with 11 positions matching TRBD2. This TCR derives from an elderly woman with active COVID-19. Sequenced material: peripheral blood. CDR3 coding DNA: TGTGCCAGCAGTTCGGGGACTAGCGGACCTTACGAGCAGTACTTC. Encoded protein: CASSSGTSGPYEQYF.